A selection of T cell receptor beta chains follows, all from one sample in a study of blood T cell repertoires in COVID-19. Repertoires were generated with immunoSEQ multiplex PCR, while TCRdb's copy carries only in-frame clones and drops some. The profile shows about 23,000 clones, approximately 94% of them singletons. The sample comprised peripheral blood. All receptors come from a woman aged 45-65 years with active COVID-19. Both conserved end residues are part of each CDR3. The D gene is left open where the match is weak. Clone size is stated in some rows and not others, as once, few, many or a class when expanded.

j_call d_call v_call clone_size cdr3_aa cdr3_nt
TRBJ2-6 TRBD2 TRBV3-1/TRBV3-2 . CASSQLSGGRDSGANVLTF TGTGCCAGCAGCCAATTGTCCGGCGGGAGAGACTCTGGGGCCAACGTCCTGACTTTC
TRBJ2-1 . TRBV5-1 . CASRLTTPSDGEQFF TGCGCCAGCAGGTTGACTACCCCCTCTGACGGTGAGCAGTTCTTC
TRBJ1-1 . TRBV5-6 once CASSRQNTEAFF TGTGCCAGCAGCCGACAGAACACTGAAGCTTTCTTT
TRBJ1-6 TRBD1 TRBV5-4 . CASTSGQDNSPLHF TGTGCCAGCACTTCCGGACAGGATAATTCACCCCTCCACTTT
TRBJ2-3 TRBD2 TRBV19 . CASSTGGGTDTQYF TGTGCCAGTTCGACGGGAGGAGGCACAGATACGCAGTATTTT
TRBJ1-1 . TRBV4-1 . CASSFTANTEAFF TGCGCCAGCAGCTTTACAGCGAACACTGAAGCTTTCTTT
TRBJ2-5 TRBD2 TRBV3-1/TRBV3-2 once CASSPTSGQETQYF TGTGCCAGCAGCCCGACTAGCGGCCAAGAGACCCAGTACTTC
TRBJ2-7 . TRBV24-1 once CATSERDNSEQYF TGTGCCACCAGTGAACGGGACAATTCTGAGCAGTACTTC
TRBJ1-2 . TRBV9 . CASSVAARQGRGRDGYTF TGTGCCAGCAGCGTAGCCGCAAGGCAGGGGAGGGGGAGGGATGGCTACACCTTC
TRBJ2-5 TRBD2 TRBV5-1 once CASSLGTSGKRQETQYF TGCGCCAGCAGCTTGGGGACTAGCGGGAAGCGGCAAGAGACCCAGTACTTC
TRBJ2-2 . TRBV6-6 . CASSAFTNTGELFF TGTGCCAGCAGTGCCTTCACAAACACCGGGGAGCTGTTTTTT
TRBJ2-6 . TRBV18 . CASSLTGGLGGGANVLTF TGTGCCAGCTCCCTTACGGGGGGCCTAGGTGGTGGGGCCAACGTCCTGACTTTC
TRBJ1-5 TRBD1 TRBV28 . CASSRTGNSNQPQHF TGTGCCAGCAGCCGGACAGGGAATAGCAATCAGCCCCAGCATTTT
TRBJ1-1 . TRBV11-2 . CASSTQGLLRSEAFF TGTGCCAGCAGCACTCAGGGCCTTTTAAGATCTGAAGCTTTCTTT
TRBJ1-2 . TRBV6-6 . CASSYSFDRNYGYTF TGTGCCAGCAGTTACTCGTTCGACAGAAACTATGGCTACACCTTC
TRBJ1-3 TRBD1 TRBV6-1 . CASSELAGGQGGNTIYF TGTGCCAGCAGTGAATTGGCAGGGGGCCAGGGTGGAAACACCATATATTTT
TRBJ1-2 TRBD1 TRBV7-9 . CASSFFPVDRGLHRGYTF TGTGCCAGCAGCTTTTTCCCCGTCGACAGGGGGCTTCATCGTGGCTACACCTTC
TRBJ1-2 . TRBV10-2 . CASNSEGELYGYTF TGCGCCAGCAACTCAGAGGGGGAGCTATATGGCTACACCTTC
TRBJ2-1 . TRBV28 . CASSFSSGNEQFF TGTGCCAGCAGTTTTTCCTCCGGCAATGAGCAGTTCTTC
TRBJ1-4 . TRBV3-1/TRBV3-2 . CASSQGGAVNNEKLFF TGTGCCAGCAGCCAAGGCGGGGCTGTGAATAATGAAAAACTGTTTTTT
TRBJ2-1 . TRBV19 . CASSLAFGGTVNEQFF TGTGCCAGTAGCCTTGCATTCGGGGGAACGGTCAATGAGCAGTTCTTC
TRBJ1-6 . TRBV6-5 . CASSYWADSPLHF TGTGCCAGCAGTTACTGGGCCGATTCACCCCTCCACTTT
TRBJ1-1 . TRBV25-1 . CASSERANTEAFF TGTGCCAGCAGTGAACGAGCGAACACTGAAGCTTTCTTT
TRBJ2-1 TRBD1 TRBV5-1 . CASGAAELDRGHNEQFF TGCGCCAGCGGAGCAGCGGAATTGGACAGGGGGCACAATGAGCAGTTCTTC
TRBJ1-2 TRBD1 TRBV7-9 . CASSLELDRASNYGYTF TGTGCCAGCAGCTTAGAACTGGACAGGGCCTCTAACTATGGCTACACCTTC
TRBJ2-3 . TRBV18 . CASSQTAGTVSTDTQYF TGTGCCAGCTCTCAAACGGCCGGGACTGTGAGCACAGATACGCAGTATTTT
TRBJ2-3 TRBD2 TRBV24-1 . CATSDWGGSSTDTQYF TGTGCCACCAGTGATTGGGGGGGGTCGAGCACAGATACGCAGTATTTT
TRBJ2-2 . TRBV11-2 . CASSSSYSGELFF TGTGCCAGCAGCTCTTCCTACTCCGGGGAGCTGTTTTTT
TRBJ1-1 . TRBV2 . CASSEERNTEAFF TGTGCCAGCAGTGAGGAGAGGAACACTGAAGCTTTCTTT
TRBJ2-3 . TRBV5-1 . CASNDGDSSDTQYF TGCGCCAGCAACGACGGAGACTCTTCAGATACGCAGTATTTT
TRBJ1-5 TRBD1 TRBV28 . CASSSTGDIWSNQPQHF TGTGCCAGCAGTTCTACAGGGGATATTTGGAGCAATCAGCCCCAGCATTTT
TRBJ2-2 TRBD2 TRBV28 . CASSSGRAGEVGELFF TGTGCCAGCAGTTCAGGGAGAGCGGGAGAGGTCGGGGAGCTGTTTTTT
TRBJ2-2 . TRBV10-3 . CAITPRPAGEGAGELFF TGTGCCATCACCCCTCGGCCTGCGGGGGAGGGGGCCGGGGAGCTGTTTTTT
TRBJ1-5 TRBD1 TRBV2 . CASQKDRQNSNQPQHF TGTGCCAGCCAAAAGGACAGGCAGAATAGCAATCAGCCCCAGCATTTT
TRBJ2-7 . TRBV27 once CASSDPRAGATASALYEQYF TGTGCCAGCAGTGACCCCCGAGCCGGAGCCACGGCTAGCGCGCTCTACGAGCAGTACTTC
TRBJ1-3 TRBD1 TRBV28 . CASSPGDRGPNTIYF TGTGCCAGCAGTCCTGGGGACAGGGGGCCCAACACCATATATTTT
TRBJ2-2 TRBD2 TRBV3-1/TRBV3-2 . CASSQDYSGPMHGELFF TGTGCCAGCAGCCAAGATTATAGCGGGCCCATGCACGGGGAGCTGTTTTTT
TRBJ1-3 TRBD1 TRBV28 . CASSPQGAQNYGNTIYF TGTGCCAGCAGTCCTCAGGGGGCGCAGAATTACGGAAACACCATATATTTT
TRBJ1-1 TRBD1 TRBV20-1 . CSATGGTEAFF TGCAGTGCGACAGGGGGCACTGAAGCTTTCTTT
TRBJ2-4 . TRBV3-1/TRBV3-2 . CASSQTLQRKNIQYF TGTGCCAGCAGCCAAACTTTGCAAAGAAAAAACATTCAGTACTTC
TRBJ2-1 TRBD1 TRBV6-5 large CASGGTGPYNEQFF TGTGCCAGCGGGGGGACAGGACCCTACAATGAGCAGTTCTTC
TRBJ2-2 TRBD2 TRBV6-5 . CASSLAGVNTGELFF TGTGCCAGCTCGTTAGCGGGGGTAAACACCGGGGAGCTGTTTTTT
TRBJ2-7 . TRBV15 . CATSSDRGPATYEQYF TGTGCCACCAGCAGCGACCGAGGCCCAGCCACCTACGAGCAGTACTTC
TRBJ1-1 . TRBV27 . CASSLFGGQDTEAFF TGTGCCAGCAGTTTATTCGGGGGGCAGGACACTGAAGCTTTCTTT
TRBJ2-7 TRBD2 TRBV2 . CASRETSGSYEQYF TGTGCCAGCAGGGAGACTAGCGGGTCCTACGAGCAGTACTTC
TRBJ2-3 TRBD2 TRBV7-3 . CASSPTGGGGAKDTQYF TGTGCCAGCAGCCCCACGGGTGGCGGGGGGGCCAAAGATACGCAGTATTTT
TRBJ2-1 . TRBV12-3/TRBV12-4 . CASSSEGRNEQFF TGTGCCAGCAGTTCTGAGGGCCGCAATGAGCAGTTCTTC
TRBJ1-3 TRBD1 TRBV15 . CATSRDSWTGTGNTIYF TGTGCCACCAGCAGAGATTCGTGGACAGGGACTGGAAACACCATATATTTT
TRBJ2-2 . TRBV27 . CASSLIGTMNTGELFF TGTGCCAGCAGTCTAATCGGGACAATGAACACCGGGGAGCTGTTTTTT
TRBJ1-1 TRBD1 TRBV7-9 . CASSRQGTEAFF TGTGCCAGCAGTCGACAGGGGACTGAAGCTTTCTTT
TRBJ2-3 TRBD2 TRBV5-1 . CASRLAGTTDTQYF TGCGCCAGCAGACTAGCGGGGACCACAGATACGCAGTATTTT
TRBJ1-1 . TRBV5-4 . CASSLGGPNTEAFF TGTGCCAGCAGCTTGGGGGGCCCGAACACTGAAGCTTTCTTT
TRBJ1-5 . TRBV4-2 . CASSPVYDSYQPQHF TGTGCCAGCAGCCCTGTTTACGACAGTTATCAGCCCCAGCATTTT
TRBJ2-3 TRBD2 TRBV9 . CASSVVAGEGTQYF TGTGCCAGCAGCGTAGTTGCGGGGGAGGGTACGCAGTATTTT
TRBJ1-5 TRBD1 TRBV19 . CASSTSWTGGQPQHF TGTGCCAGTAGTACTTCGTGGACAGGGGGTCAGCCCCAGCATTTT
TRBJ1-1 TRBD1 TRBV28 . CASSPRTGGLNTEAFF TGTGCCAGCAGTCCGAGGACAGGAGGGTTAAACACTGAAGCTTTCTTT
TRBJ2-3 . TRBV19 once CASSISETVSTDTQYF TGTGCCAGTAGTATTTCGGAGACCGTAAGCACAGATACGCAGTATTTT